This TCR beta chain is from a study of shared clonotypes between healthy human individuals. Study-level information: Three plates each covered CD4 naive and memory; CD8 naive two, CD8 memory one.

The study ran the assay at deep level. In the original analysis: Junction-only sequences without quality scores were provided by ImmunoSEQ, so filtering was different. Only in-frame clones appear in the TCRdb table, and some are missing; sequencing was by immunoSEQ multiplex PCR. Clone size and V and J calls were adopted from that table, with D and trimming inferred from the DNA. The data contain more than 2 million clones, about 93% of them seen just once; the ten biggest clones take up over 1.5%. The germline gives CDR1 MNHNY, CDR2 SVGAGI (reference sequence). The CDR3 has 16 amino acids. J lost 1 base, V lost 5 bases, and 9 bases had no gene match. CD8 cells regarded as naive lacked CD45RO, were positively chosen for CCR7, and omitted terminally differentiated effector memory CD45RA+ cells.

This receptor was identified in a man aged 18 to 29 in good health. Some clones in this sample may be carry-over from other donors' samples. The sequenced sample consisted of naive CD8+ T cells from PBMCs. The J gene is TRBJ2-5, the V gene TRBV6-6, with 8 bases that match TRBD1. The CDR3 nucleotides are TGTGCCAGCAGTCGGAGACAGGGGAGCGCCCAAGAGACCCAGTACTTC. It yields the protein CASSRRQGSAQETQYF.